What follows describes a single TCR beta chain. The data derive from a study of blood T cell repertoires in COVID-19. The wider study: The cDNA or gDNA used as material had been derived from T cells, B-cell-depleted T cells, or PBMCs.

Everyone who took part was roughly 18 to 89 years old, and they came from 20 to 25 US areas. Recovered status applied to Cohort 3 donors who had two consecutive negative PCRs. It also applied to those with clearance or with symptom resolution. The CDR3 loop spans 16 amino acids. Trimming pared 5 bases from V and 1 base from J, leaving 16 bases between. Germline CDR1 and CDR2: SEHNR and FQNEAQ (reference sequence). Sequenced by immunoSEQ multiplex PCR; TCRdb stores in-frame clones only, minus some. The repertoire holds a few hundred thousand clones, with 65% to 85% as singletons. The origin of this receptor is a man aged 45-60 years who had recovered from COVID-19. The rearrangement uses TRBV7-9 and TRBJ2-3; D may be TRBD2 (5 bases). Sequencing was performed on PBMCs or T cells enriched from blood (not recorded which). Here the CDR3 DNA reads TGTGCCAGCAGCCCATCCTCGAGGGTGCGCACAGATACGCAGTATTTT. Translation: CASSPSSRVRTDTQYF. Full variable domain (remainder filled in from reference TRBV7-9 and TRBJ2-3): DTGVSQNPRHKITKRGQNVTFRCDPISEHNRLYWYRQTLGQGPEFLTYFQNEAQLEKSRLLSDRFSAERPKGSFSTLEIQRTEQGDSAMYLCASSPSSRVRTDTQYFGPGTRLTVL.